The entry below gives a single T cell receptor (beta chain) sequence along with its context. This record comes from a study of OX40 agonist ivuxolimab in advanced cancers. Clones were read by immunoSEQ multiplex PCR, and TCRdb kept only the in-frame ones, dropping some. Of approximately 67,000 clones in the sample, 85% to 95% are singletons; the top ten hold approximately 6%. This specimen consisted of CD4+ or CD8+ T cells sorted from blood, obtained in a trial of the OX40 agonist ivuxolimab. The TCR originated in an adult with an advanced solid tumor such as melanoma, head and neck, liver or kidney cancer.

CDR3 bases: TGTGCCAGCAGCCAAGGACTGTTCTCCTATAATTCACCCCTCCACTTT. It encodes CASSQGLFSYNSPLHF. The chain links TRBV13 to TRBJ1-6; D not certain. The CDR3 is 16 amino acids. Per the germline V gene, CDR1 is PRHDT and CDR2 is FYEKMQ (reference sequence). Trimming cost V 5 bases and J 0 bases, with 11 bases left between them.